In this sample, the clone carrying this T cell receptor (beta chain) turned up a few times. Its antigen is not identified. The CDR3 contains 15 residues. From germline, CDR1 is SGHTA and CDR2 FQGTGA. Trimming shortened V by 1 base and J by 4 bases, and 13 bases separated the two germline ends. The record originates from a study of cytomegalovirus exposure and HLA in healthy donors. Study summary: Sequencing of approximately 190 million T cells in an earlier analysis found more than 100 million unique TCR beta sequences.

Study results and caveats: Segments of the TCR beta V type were, in most cases, productive about 87% or about 30% of the time in an earlier analysis. Among the sequence variants, a highly shared cluster was likely an artifact of sequencing. In vitro experiments confirmed that three CMV-associated chains were specific for CMV antigens.

The PCR ran on 60 Vbeta and 13 Jbeta primers. The protocol was immunoSEQ multiplex PCR, while the TCRdb copy is restricted to in-frame clones and leaves out a portion. The sample carries 120,000 or so clones, about four fifths recorded once. This TCR came from a woman aged 40 to 50 in good health and CMV-seropositive. The chain uses TRBV7-3 and TRBJ1-2; a weak D match, TRBD1 (5 bases). Sequenced: PBMCs. CDR3 sequence (DNA): TGTGCCAGCAGCTTAAAGGTGGGGCAGCGCTATGGCTACACCTTC. This codes for CASSLKVGQRYGYTF.